A selection of T cell receptor beta chains follows, all from one sample in a study of blood T cell repertoires in COVID-19. Sequencing used immunoSEQ multiplex PCR; TCRdb keeps in-frame clones, though not all of them. The sample includes under 350,000 clones, about 82% of them seen just once. Material for sequencing was peripheral blood. These receptors came from a human donor in a cohort sampled during active COVID-19. The CDR3 runs from the conserved cysteine through the conserved F or W. D genes are given only for firm matches. The size of a clone is reported for some rows only, either as once, few or many, or as a class for expanded clones.

V	D	J	size	CDR3	DNA
TRBV6-5	TRBD1	TRBJ2-7	few	CATQSRQGSLYEQYF	TGTGCCACCCAATCAAGACAGGGTTCACTCTACGAGCAGTACTTC
TRBV5-6	-	TRBJ2-5	-	CASSLERPREAKETQYF	TGTGCCAGCAGCTTGGAGCGGCCAAGAGAGGCAAAAGAGACCCAGTACTTC
TRBV6-5	TRBD2	TRBJ2-1	-	CASRGLGGEQFF	TGTGCCAGCAGGGGTCTCGGGGGGGAGCAGTTCTTC
TRBV25-1	-	TRBJ1-1	-	CASSEYDQGGLEAFF	TGTGCCAGCAGTGAATATGATCAGGGAGGGCTTGAAGCTTTCTTT
TRBV19	TRBD2	TRBJ2-1	-	CASKGLAGGPYNEQFF	TGTGCCAGTAAGGGACTAGCGGGGGGGCCCTACAATGAGCAGTTCTTC
TRBV7-8	TRBD1	TRBJ1-4	-	CASSLLDRPNEKLFF	TGTGCCAGCAGCTTACTGGACAGGCCAAATGAAAAACTGTTTTTT
TRBV2	-	TRBJ2-5	-	CASTEGLPQYF	TGTGCCAGCACTGAGGGCCTCCCCCAGTACTTC
TRBV28	-	TRBJ2-7	-	CASSLAWTVYEQYF	TGTGCCAGCAGTTTAGCCTGGACAGTCTACGAGCAGTACTTC
TRBV14	TRBD2	TRBJ2-1	-	CASSQGLAGINEQFF	TGTGCCAGCAGCCAGGGACTAGCGGGGATTAATGAGCAGTTCTTC
TRBV5-1	TRBD2	TRBJ2-2	-	CASSLGLATTGELFF	TGCGCCAGCAGCTTGGGACTAGCGACGACCGGGGAGCTGTTTTTT
TRBV5-1	TRBD1	TRBJ1-5	-	CASSLTGDAGSPQHF	TGCGCCAGCAGCTTAACAGGGGACGCGGGATCACCCCAGCATTTT
TRBV18	-	TRBJ2-3	-	CASSPLSGHLDTQYF	TGTGCCAGCTCACCACTCTCAGGGCACCTAGATACGCAGTATTTT
TRBV5-5	-	TRBJ1-4	-	CASSPGDRANEKLFF	TGTGCCAGCAGCCCGGGGGACCGCGCTAATGAAAAACTGTTTTTT
TRBV24-1	TRBD2	TRBJ2-7	-	CATSAAGLSYEQYF	TGTGCCACCAGTGCAGCGGGACTTTCCTACGAGCAGTACTTC
TRBV27	-	TRBJ1-6	-	CASSLRGGYNSPLHF	TGTGCCAGCAGTTTAAGGGGGGGCTATAATTCACCCCTCCACTTT
TRBV27	TRBD1	TRBJ2-7	-	CASSLSGTGIPYEQYF	TGTGCCAGCAGTTTGAGCGGGACAGGGATTCCCTACGAGCAGTACTTC
TRBV6-5	-	TRBJ1-4	-	CASTQQSTTNEKLFF	TGTGCCAGCACTCAACAGAGCACAACTAATGAAAAACTGTTTTTT
TRBV3-1/TRBV3-2	-	TRBJ1-6	-	CASSQDRDSDSPLHF	TGTGCCAGCAGCCAAGACAGGGACTCGGATTCACCCCTCCACTTT
TRBV6-5	TRBD1	TRBJ2-5	once	CASSYADRVGETQYF	TGTGCCAGCAGTTACGCTGACAGGGTGGGAGAGACCCAGTACTTC
TRBV7-8	-	TRBJ1-1	-	CASSLGGGMNTEAFF	TGTGCCAGCAGCCTAGGGGGAGGGATGAACACTGAAGCTTTCTTT
TRBV19	-	TRBJ1-1	once	CASSKHSTEAFF	TGTGCCAGTAGTAAACATTCCACTGAAGCTTTCTTT
TRBV27	TRBD1	TRBJ2-7	-	CASSFRGTEYEQYF	TGTGCCAGCAGCTTCCGTGGGACAGAATACGAGCAGTACTTC
TRBV7-9	-	TRBJ2-1	once	CASSPRGTDYNEQFF	TGTGCCAGCAGCCCCCGCGGGACGGATTACAATGAGCAGTTCTTC
TRBV2	TRBD1	TRBJ1-5	-	CASQGQLEQPQHF	TGTGCCAGTCAGGGACAGTTAGAACAGCCCCAGCATTTT
TRBV19	-	TRBJ1-5	-	CASSILSPQGPQHF	TGTGCCAGTAGTATCTTGTCACCCCAGGGGCCCCAGCATTTT
TRBV19	-	TRBJ2-1	-	CASSSQNNEQFF	TGTGCCAGTAGTAGCCAGAACAATGAGCAGTTCTTC
TRBV4-2	TRBD2	TRBJ2-2	-	CASSQGLAGGPVDGELFF	TGTGCCAGCAGCCAGGGGTTAGCGGGGGGGCCGGTAGACGGGGAGCTGTTTTTT